These 20 T cell receptor beta chains share one sample of origin, sequenced in a study of blood T cells in healthy people across ages. Alongside a J-beta primer mix, a sample-barcoded 5' primer served in a second PCR lasting roughly 6 to 11 cycles. TCRdb passed the 5' RACE reads through MiXCR, listing each CDR3 protein once. The repertoire holds about 1.4 million distinct CDR3 sequences, with approximately 59% as singletons. The sequencing sample was made of blood. These receptors were taken from a man aged 18 to 30 in good health.

This rearrangement joins TRBV5-1 to TRBJ2-7; the D gene is possibly TRBD1 (6 bases). Looked up from germline, CDR1 is SGHRS and CDR2 is YFSETQ. Trimming shortened V by 2 bases and J by 5 bases, and 11 bases separated the two germline ends. The CDR3 contains 13 residues. The DNA for the CDR3 is TGCGCCAGCAGCTTCGGGACAATTAACGAGCAGTACTTC. It translates to CASSFGTINEQYF.

This clonotype has only a few counts. The chain has TRBV12-3 or TRBV12-4 and TRBJ2-5; unclear D gene. The germline V and J ends were trimmed by 0 bases and 7 bases, with 9 bases remaining between them. This CDR3 is built from 13 residues. The CDR3 is CASSLAQIATQYF. In DNA form, the CDR3 reads TGTGCCAGCAGTTTAGCGCAGATAGCGACCCAGTACTTC.

The chain recombines TRBV6-6 with TRBJ2-7; D is unresolved. The V and J ends lost 6 bases and 4 bases respectively, with 7 bases between them. The CDR3 has 11 residues. The germline gives CDR1 MNHNY, CDR2 SVGAGI (reference sequence). CDR3 sequence: CASRDFYEQYF. CDR3 DNA sequence: TGTGCCAGCAGAGACTTTTACGAGCAGTACTTC.

The rearrangement joins TRBV5-5 to TRBJ1-1, with D uncertain. Between the trimmed V and J ends, which lost 4 bases and 6 bases, there was a span of 10 bases. The CDR3 has 12 amino acids. Germline values: CDR1 SGHKS, CDR2 YYEKEE (reference sequence). In DNA form, the CDR3 reads TGTGCCAGCAGCAATCGCGGGGCTGAAGCTTTCTTT. Translated: CASSNRGAEAFF. The complete variable domain, with remaining parts taken from reference TRBV5-5 and TRBJ1-1, reads DAGVTQSPTHLIKTRGQQVTLRCSPISGHKSVSWYQQVLGQGPQFIFQYYEKEERGRGNFPDRFSARQFPNYSSELNVNALLLGDSALYLCASSNRGAEAFFGQGTRLTVV.

The rearrangement uses TRBV11-1 and TRBJ2-1, with D perhaps matching TRBD2 (6 bases). Per the germline V gene, CDR1 is SGHAT and CDR2 is FQDESV (reference sequence). The CDR3 covers 16 residues. V was cut by 0 bases and J by 3 bases, with 12 bases left in between. In nucleotides, the CDR3 is TGTGCCAGCAGCTTAGCGGCGGGGTCCTACTACAATGAGCAGTTCTTC. It specifies CASSLAAGSYYNEQFF.

The chain couples TRBV4-2 to TRBJ2-7, with D maybe TRBD1 (6 bases). Between the trimmed V and J ends, which lost 5 bases and 2 bases, there was a span of 19 bases. The CDR3 totals 16 residues. Germline V gene lookup returns CDR1 LGHNA and CDR2 YNFKEQ. The CDR3 loop reads CASSIQGTGSAYEQYF. As DNA, the CDR3 is TGTGCCAGCAGCATACAGGGCACAGGGTCAGCCTACGAGCAGTACTTC.

The rearrangement links TRBV27 to TRBJ1-2; perhaps TRBD1 as D (5 bases). The CDR3 has 14 amino acids. The germline CDR1 and CDR2 sequences are MNHEY and SMNVEV (reference sequence). Trimming shortened V by 4 bases and J by 3 bases, and 12 bases separated the two germline ends. The CDR3 DNA sequence: TGTGCCAGCAGTTCTTCAGGGAGCTACTATGGCTACACCTTC. The encoded protein is CASSSSGSYYGYTF.

This sequence joins TRBV30 and TRBJ2-2, with 7 bases matching TRBD1. The CDR3 is made up of 15 amino acids. The trim removed 1 base at V and 5 bases at J, leaving 7 bases unmatched. Germline V gene sequence: CDR1 GTSNPN, CDR2 SVGIG (reference sequence). CDR3 DNA sequence: TGTGCCTGGAGTGCCTTGACAGGGTTGACCGGGGAGCTGTTTTTT. Residues: CAWSALTGLTGELFF. Drawing the rest from reference TRBV30 and TRBJ2-2, the complete variable domain is SQTIHQWPATLVQPVGSPLSLECTVEGTSNPNLYWYRQAAGRGLQLLFYSVGIGQISSEVPQNLSASRPQDRQFILSSKKLLLSDSGFYLCAWSALTGLTGELFFGEGSRLTVL.

This clonotype turned up a few times. The chain combines TRBV7-9 with TRBJ2-7; 11 positions match TRBD1. This CDR3 comprises 14 residues. The J segment lost 5 bases and the V segment lost 5 bases, leaving 5 bases of the junction unmatched. CDR1 is SEHNR and CDR2 is FQNEAQ in the germline V gene (reference sequence). CDR3 residues: CASSHRDRGNEQYF. In DNA, the CDR3 is TGTGCCAGCAGCCACAGGGACAGGGGGAACGAGCAGTACTTC.

J is TRBJ1-5 and V is TRBV28, with a weak D call TRBD1 (6 bases). In germline, CDR1 is MDHEN, CDR2 SYDVKM. The CDR3 has 14 residues. The V end was cut by 4 bases, the J end by 6 bases, with 13 bases between. CDR3 DNA sequence: TGTGCCAGCAGTTCGAGGGGGGCGGGTCAGCCCCAGCATTTT. This sequence encodes CASSSRGAGQPQHF.

The chain couples TRBV4-1 to TRBJ2-4; 8 bases are shared with TRBD1. Trimming took 0 bases from V and 15 from J; bases not matched to a gene: 10. The CDR3 consists of 14 residues. Germline V gene data show CDR1 as MGHRA and CDR2 as YSYEKL. CDR3 amino acids: CASSQEVDRGVLYF. The CDR3 bases are TGCGCCAGCAGCCAAGAAGTCGACAGGGGAGTCCTGTACTTC.

V and J are TRBV4-1 and TRBJ1-2; 7 nucleotides align to TRBD1. Looked up from germline, CDR1 is MGHRA and CDR2 is YSYEKL. The CDR3 is 16 residues long. Trimming removed 6 bases from V and 2 bases from J; junction bases left unmatched: 12. The CDR3 nucleotides read TGCGCCAGCAGTCAAATCGCGGGACAGAAAAACTATGGCTACACCTTC. Translation: CASSQIAGQKNYGYTF.

The chain uses TRBV20-1 and TRBJ2-3; either TRBD1 or TRBD2 may fit D (5 bases each). V lost 0 bases and J 3 bases, leaving 16 bases between the germline ends. This CDR3 region has 16 residues. Per the germline V gene, CDR1 is DFQATT and CDR2 is SNEGSKA (reference sequence). The CDR3 loop reads CSARDAERGETDTQYF. The CDR3 DNA sequence: TGCAGTGCTAGAGACGCAGAACGAGGGGAGACAGATACGCAGTATTTT.

V gene TRBV5-6 combines with J gene TRBJ1-2; D unclear. The CDR3 covers 15 residues. The germline CDR1 and CDR2 sequences are SGHDT and YYEEEE. Trimming took off 4 bases at V and 6 bases at J, with 19 bases between the two ends. DNA of the CDR3: TGTGCCAGCAGCGCCGGGAGCCTCAATGGGGATGGCTACACCTTC. Translating gives CASSAGSLNGDGYTF.

This clonotype turned up a few times. The rearrangement links TRBV5-1 to TRBJ2-5; TRBD2 aligns across 14 bases. The J call is doubtful: the DNA matches TRBJ2-7 better. The CDR3 totals 15 residues. The V gene's germline CDR1 is SGHRS and CDR2 YFSETQ. The CDR3 nucleotides read TGCGCCAGCAGCTCCGGACTAGCGGGAGGTTACGAGCAGTACTTC. Protein: CASSSGLAGGYEQYF.

This clonotype was seen more than once but under ten times. The CDR3 is CASSSFILTGSVRYEQYF. In DNA, the CDR3 is TGTGCCAGCAGTTCGTTCATTTTGACAGGGTCAGTTCGATACGAGCAGTACTTC. The chain links TRBV27 to TRBJ2-7, with TRBD1 matching 7 bases. The CDR3 runs 18 residues. Trimming removed 4 bases from V and 4 bases from J; junction bases left unmatched: 19. Germline V gives CDR1 MNHEY, CDR2 SMNVEV (reference sequence).

The chain has TRBV10-3 and TRBJ2-2; no definite D call. Trimming removed 7 bases from V and 5 bases from J, with 14 bases in between. The CDR3 has 14 residues. Germline CDR1 is ENHRY and CDR2 is SYGVKD. The CDR3 spells CAIKSGARTGELFF. The CDR3 region has the DNA TGTGCCATCAAAAGTGGAGCAAGGACCGGGGAGCTGTTTTTT.

This chain uses TRBV5-1 with TRBJ2-7; no definite D call. The CDR3 extends over 13 amino acids. The germline V gene encodes CDR1 SGHRS and CDR2 YFSETQ. Trimming removed 1 base from V and 4 bases from J, with 9 bases in between. CDR3 residues: CASSLTSEYEQYF. CDR3 nucleotides: TGCGCCAGCAGCTTGACGAGCGAATACGAGCAGTACTTC.

This clonotype was detected only a few times. As DNA, the CDR3 is TGTGCCAGCAGCCGACAGGGGGGTCTAAGATCTGGGGCCAACGTCCTGACTTTC. Residues: CASSRQGGLRSGANVLTF. The chain is built from TRBV7-2 and TRBJ2-6; the match to TRBD1 covers 9 bases. Germline V gives CDR1 SGHTA, CDR2 FQGNSA. With 5 bases clipped from V and 1 base from J, the junction kept 9 bases outside the gene matches. The length of the CDR3 is 18 residues.

This chain uses TRBV19 with TRBJ1-1, with TRBD1 as a possible D gene (6 bases). Germline V gives CDR1 LNHDA, CDR2 SQIVND (reference sequence). The V end lost 1 base, the J end lost 4 bases, and 16 bases lay between the germline ends. CDR3 length: 16 amino acids. CDR3 sequence: CASSIAFGGLGTEAFF. The CDR3 DNA follows: TGTGCCAGTAGTATAGCTTTTGGGGGGCTTGGCACTGAAGCTTTCTTT.